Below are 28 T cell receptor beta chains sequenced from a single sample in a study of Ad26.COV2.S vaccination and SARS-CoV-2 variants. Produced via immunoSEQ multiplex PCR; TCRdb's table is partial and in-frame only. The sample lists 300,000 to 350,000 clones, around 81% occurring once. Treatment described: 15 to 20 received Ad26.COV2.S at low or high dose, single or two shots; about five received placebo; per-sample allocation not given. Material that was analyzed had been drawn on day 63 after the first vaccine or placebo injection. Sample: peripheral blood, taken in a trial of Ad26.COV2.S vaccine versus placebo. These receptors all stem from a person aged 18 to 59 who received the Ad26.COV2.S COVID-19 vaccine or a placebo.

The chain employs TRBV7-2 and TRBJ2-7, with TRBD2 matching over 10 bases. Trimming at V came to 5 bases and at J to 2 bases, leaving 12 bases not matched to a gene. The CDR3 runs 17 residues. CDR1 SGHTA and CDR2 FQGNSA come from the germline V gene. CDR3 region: CASSPPGPAGGPYEQYF. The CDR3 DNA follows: TGTGCCAGCAGCCCCCCCGGTCCAGCGGGGGGGCCCTACGAGCAGTACTTC.

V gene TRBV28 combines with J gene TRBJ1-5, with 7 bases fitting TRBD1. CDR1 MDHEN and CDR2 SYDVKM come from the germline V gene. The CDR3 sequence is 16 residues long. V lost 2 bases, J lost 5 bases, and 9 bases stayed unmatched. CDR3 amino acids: CASSLIRSQGDQPQHF. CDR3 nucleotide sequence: TGTGCCAGCAGTTTAATCCGGTCGCAGGGGGATCAGCCCCAGCATTTT.

The CDR3: CSASVPRTDTQYF. The CDR3 region has the DNA TGCAGTGCTAGTGTCCCCCGCACAGATACGCAGTATTTT. The chain recombines TRBV20-1 with TRBJ2-3; D unresolved. Germline CDR1 DFQATT, CDR2 SNEGSKA (reference sequence). The CDR3 runs 13 residues. V lost 3 bases to trimming and J lost 1 base, with 8 bases between them.

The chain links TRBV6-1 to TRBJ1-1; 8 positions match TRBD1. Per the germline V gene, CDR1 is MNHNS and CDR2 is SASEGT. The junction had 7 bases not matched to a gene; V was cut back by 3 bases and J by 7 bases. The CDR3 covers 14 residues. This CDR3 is CASSDDRGRREAFF. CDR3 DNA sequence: TGTGCCAGCAGTGACGACAGGGGACGGCGTGAAGCTTTCTTT.

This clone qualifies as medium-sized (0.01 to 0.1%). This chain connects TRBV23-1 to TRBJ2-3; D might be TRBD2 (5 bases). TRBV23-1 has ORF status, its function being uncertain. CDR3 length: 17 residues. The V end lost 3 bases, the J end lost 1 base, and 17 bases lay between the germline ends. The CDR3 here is CASSQRQIGVCTDTQYF. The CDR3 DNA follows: TGCGCCAGCAGTCAGCGGCAAATCGGGGTTTGCACAGATACGCAGTATTTT.

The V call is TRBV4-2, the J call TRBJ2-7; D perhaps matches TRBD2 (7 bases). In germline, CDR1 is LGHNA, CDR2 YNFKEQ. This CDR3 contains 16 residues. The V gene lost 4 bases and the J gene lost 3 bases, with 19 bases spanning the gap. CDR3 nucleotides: TGTGCCAGCAGCCGGATCCGGGGGGCCGGGGGCTACGAGCAGTACTTC. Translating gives CASSRIRGAGGYEQYF.

CDR3: CASSSPHGQTPEQYF. For the CDR3, the DNA is TGTGCCAGCAGCTCCCCTCACGGACAGACCCCGGAGCAGTACTTC. The chain has TRBV7-8 and TRBJ2-7, with a weak D call TRBD1 (6 bases). Trimming stripped 4 bases from V and 7 bases from J, with 20 bases between. Germline V gives CDR1 SGHVS, CDR2 FQNEAQ. This CDR3 is 15 amino acids long.

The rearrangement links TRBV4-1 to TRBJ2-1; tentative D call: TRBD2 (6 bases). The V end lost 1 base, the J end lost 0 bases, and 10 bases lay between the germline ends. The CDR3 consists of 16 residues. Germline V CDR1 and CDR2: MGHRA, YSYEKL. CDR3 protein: CASSQGGASSYNEQFF. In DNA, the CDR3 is TGCGCCAGCAGCCAAGGCGGGGCTAGCTCCTACAATGAGCAGTTCTTC.

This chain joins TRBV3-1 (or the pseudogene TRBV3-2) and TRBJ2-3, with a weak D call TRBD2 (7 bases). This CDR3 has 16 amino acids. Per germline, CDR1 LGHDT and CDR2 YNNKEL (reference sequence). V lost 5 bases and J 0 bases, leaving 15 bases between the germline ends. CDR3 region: CASSYHRGASTDTQYF. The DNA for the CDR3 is TGTGCCAGCAGCTACCACCGGGGGGCCAGCACAGATACGCAGTATTTT.

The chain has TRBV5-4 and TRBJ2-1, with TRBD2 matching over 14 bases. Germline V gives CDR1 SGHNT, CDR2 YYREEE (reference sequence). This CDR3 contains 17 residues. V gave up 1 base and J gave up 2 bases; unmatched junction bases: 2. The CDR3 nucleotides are TGTGCCAGCAGCTTGCCGGGACTAGCGGGGGCCTACAATGAGCAGTTCTTC. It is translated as CASSLPGLAGAYNEQFF. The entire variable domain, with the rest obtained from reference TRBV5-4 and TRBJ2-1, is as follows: ETGVTQSPTHLIKTRGQQVTLRCSSQSGHNTVSWYQQALGQGPQFIFQYYREEENGRGNFPPRFSGLQFPNYSSELNVNALELDDSALYLCASSLPGLAGAYNEQFFGPGTRLTVL.

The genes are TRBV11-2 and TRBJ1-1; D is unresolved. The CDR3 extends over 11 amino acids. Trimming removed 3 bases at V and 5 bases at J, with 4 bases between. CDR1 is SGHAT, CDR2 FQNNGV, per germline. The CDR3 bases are TGTGCCAGCAGCTTGCTAACTGAAGCTTTCTTT. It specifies CASSLLTEAFF.

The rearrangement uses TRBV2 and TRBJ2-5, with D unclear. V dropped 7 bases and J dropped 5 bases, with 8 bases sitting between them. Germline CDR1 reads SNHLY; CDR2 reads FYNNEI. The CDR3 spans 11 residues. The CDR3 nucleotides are TGTGCCAGCACCAAGGAGGAGACCCAGTACTTC. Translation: CASTKEETQYF.

The CDR3 DNA reads TGCGCCAGCAGCTTGGAGGGTACCTTCGGCGAGCAGTACTTC. This translates into CASSLEGTFGEQYF. This chain links TRBV5-1 with TRBJ2-7; D is ambiguous. V gave up 0 bases and J gave up 6 bases, with 13 bases separating them. From germline, CDR1 is SGHRS and CDR2 YFSETQ. There are 14 residues in the CDR3.

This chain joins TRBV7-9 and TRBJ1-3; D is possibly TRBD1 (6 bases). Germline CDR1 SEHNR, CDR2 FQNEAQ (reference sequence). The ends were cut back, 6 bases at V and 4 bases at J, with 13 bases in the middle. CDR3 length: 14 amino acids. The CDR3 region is CASRDGTPGNTIYF. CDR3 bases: TGTGCCAGCAGGGACGGGACACCCGGAAACACCATATATTTT.

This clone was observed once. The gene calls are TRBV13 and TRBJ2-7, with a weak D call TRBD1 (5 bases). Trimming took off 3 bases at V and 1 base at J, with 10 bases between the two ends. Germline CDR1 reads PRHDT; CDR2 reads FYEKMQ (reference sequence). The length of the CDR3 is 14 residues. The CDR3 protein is CASSLAGLSYEQYF. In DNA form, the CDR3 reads TGTGCCAGCAGCTTGGCAGGGTTATCCTACGAGCAGTACTTC.

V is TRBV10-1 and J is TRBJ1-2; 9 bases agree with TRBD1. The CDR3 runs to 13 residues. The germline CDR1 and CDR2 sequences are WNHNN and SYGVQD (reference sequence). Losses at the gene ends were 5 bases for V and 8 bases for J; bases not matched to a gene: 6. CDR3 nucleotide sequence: TGCGCCAGCAGTTTCACAGGGGGCGCCGGCTACACCTTC. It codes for CASSFTGGAGYTF.

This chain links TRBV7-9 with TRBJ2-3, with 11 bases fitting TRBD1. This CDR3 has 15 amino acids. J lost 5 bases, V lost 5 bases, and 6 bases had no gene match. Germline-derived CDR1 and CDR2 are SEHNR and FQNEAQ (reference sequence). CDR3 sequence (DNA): TGTGCCAGCAGCCAAACGGGACAGGGGGTAGATACGCAGTATTTT. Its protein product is CASSQTGQGVDTQYF.

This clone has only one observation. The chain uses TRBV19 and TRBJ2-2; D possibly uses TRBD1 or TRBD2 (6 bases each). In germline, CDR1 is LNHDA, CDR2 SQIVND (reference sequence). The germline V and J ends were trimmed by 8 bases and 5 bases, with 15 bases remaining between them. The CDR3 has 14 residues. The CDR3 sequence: CASLRQAGTGELFF. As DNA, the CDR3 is TGTGCCAGTTTACGACAGGCGGGGACCGGGGAGCTGTTTTTT.

DNA for the CDR3: TGCGCCAGCAGCTTGGACGGGGGGCCGGGGGAGCAGTACTTC. Its protein is CASSLDGGPGEQYF. The J gene is TRBJ2-7, the V gene TRBV5-1, with D maybe TRBD2 (7 bases). Trimming stripped 0 bases from V and 7 bases from J, with 14 bases between. The V gene's germline CDR1 is SGHRS and CDR2 YFSETQ. The CDR3 sequence is 14 residues long.

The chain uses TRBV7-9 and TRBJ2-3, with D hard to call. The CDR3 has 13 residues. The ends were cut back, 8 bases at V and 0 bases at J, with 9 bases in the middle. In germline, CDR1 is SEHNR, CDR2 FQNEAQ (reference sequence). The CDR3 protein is CASESGSTDTQYF. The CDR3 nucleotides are TGTGCCAGCGAATCCGGGAGCACAGATACGCAGTATTTT.

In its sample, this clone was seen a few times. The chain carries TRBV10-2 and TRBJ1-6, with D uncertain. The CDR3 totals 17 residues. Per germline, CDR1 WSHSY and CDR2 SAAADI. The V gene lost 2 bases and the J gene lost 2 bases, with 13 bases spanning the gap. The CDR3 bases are TGCGCCAGCAGTGAGAACGCGGGCGCGACCTATAATTCACCCCTCCACTTT. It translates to CASSENAGATYNSPLHF.

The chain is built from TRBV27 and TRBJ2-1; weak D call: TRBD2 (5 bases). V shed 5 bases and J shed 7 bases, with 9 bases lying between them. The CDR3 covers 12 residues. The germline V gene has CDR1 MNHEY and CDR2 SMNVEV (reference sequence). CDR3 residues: CASSPSGNEQFF. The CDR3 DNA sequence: TGTGCCAGCAGTCCCTCGGGGAATGAGCAGTTCTTC.

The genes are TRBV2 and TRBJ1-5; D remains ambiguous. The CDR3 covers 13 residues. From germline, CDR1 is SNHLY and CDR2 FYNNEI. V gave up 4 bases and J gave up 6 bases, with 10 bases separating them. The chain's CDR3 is CASSGQPGQPQHF. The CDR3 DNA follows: TGTGCCAGCAGTGGGCAGCCCGGTCAGCCCCAGCATTTT.

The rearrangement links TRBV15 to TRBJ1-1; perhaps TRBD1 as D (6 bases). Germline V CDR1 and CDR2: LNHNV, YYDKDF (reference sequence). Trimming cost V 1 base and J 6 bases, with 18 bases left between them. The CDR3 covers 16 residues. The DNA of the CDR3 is TGTGCCACCAGCAGAGGATGGGGGGGCGAATCTTCTGAAGCTTTCTTT. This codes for CATSRGWGGESSEAFF.

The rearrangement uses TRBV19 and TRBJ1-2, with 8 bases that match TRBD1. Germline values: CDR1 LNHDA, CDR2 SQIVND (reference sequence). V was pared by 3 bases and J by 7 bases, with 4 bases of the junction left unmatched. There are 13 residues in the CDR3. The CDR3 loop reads CASSISGGFGYTF. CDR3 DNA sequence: TGTGCCAGTAGTATTTCAGGGGGCTTTGGCTACACCTTC.

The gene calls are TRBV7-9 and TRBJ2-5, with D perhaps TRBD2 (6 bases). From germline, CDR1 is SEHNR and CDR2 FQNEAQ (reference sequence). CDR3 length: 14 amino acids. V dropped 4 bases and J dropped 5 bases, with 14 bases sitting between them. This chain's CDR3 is CASSSWGSGETQYF. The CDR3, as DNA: TGTGCCAGCAGCTCGTGGGGGAGCGGGGAGACCCAGTACTTC. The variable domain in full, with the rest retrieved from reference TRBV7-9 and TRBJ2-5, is DTGVSQNPRHKITKRGQNVTFRCDPISEHNRLYWYRQTLGQGPEFLTYFQNEAQLEKSRLLSDRFSAERPKGSFSTLEIQRTEQGDSAMYLCASSSWGSGETQYFGPGTRLLVL.

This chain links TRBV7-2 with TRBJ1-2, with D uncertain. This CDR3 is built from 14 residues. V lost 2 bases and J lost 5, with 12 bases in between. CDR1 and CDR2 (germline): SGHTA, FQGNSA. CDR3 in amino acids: CASSLMGINYGYTF. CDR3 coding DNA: TGTGCCAGCAGCTTAATGGGGATAAATTATGGCTACACCTTC.

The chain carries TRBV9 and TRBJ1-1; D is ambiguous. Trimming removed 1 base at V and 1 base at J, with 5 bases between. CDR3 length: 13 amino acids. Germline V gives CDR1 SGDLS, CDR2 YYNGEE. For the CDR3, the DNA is TGTGCCAGCAGCGTATTCCAGAACACTGAAGCTTTCTTT. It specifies CASSVFQNTEAFF.